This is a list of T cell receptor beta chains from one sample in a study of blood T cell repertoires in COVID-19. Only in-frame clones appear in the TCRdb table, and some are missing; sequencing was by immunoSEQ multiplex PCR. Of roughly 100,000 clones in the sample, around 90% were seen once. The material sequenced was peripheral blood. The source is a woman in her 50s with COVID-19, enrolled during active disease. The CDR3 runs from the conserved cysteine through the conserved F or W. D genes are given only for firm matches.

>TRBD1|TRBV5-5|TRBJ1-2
CASSSGTAEANYGYTF
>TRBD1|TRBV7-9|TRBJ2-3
CASSPRDRGGGDTQYF
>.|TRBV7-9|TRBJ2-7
CASSHGQQPTYEQYF
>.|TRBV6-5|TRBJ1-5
CASSYGFNQPQHF
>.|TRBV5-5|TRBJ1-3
CASSLQARAGAGNTIYF
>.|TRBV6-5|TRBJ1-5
CASRNIGQRDPQHF
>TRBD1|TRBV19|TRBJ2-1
CASSIDLGTGGYNEQFF
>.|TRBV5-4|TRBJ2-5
CASSLDAGRAGETQYF
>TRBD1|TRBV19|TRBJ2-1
CASSKDRAYNEQFF
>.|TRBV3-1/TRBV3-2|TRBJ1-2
CASSHTNNYGYTF
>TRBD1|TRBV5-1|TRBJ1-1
CASSRLGQGGFTEAFF
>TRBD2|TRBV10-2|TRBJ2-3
CASKGLAGTPDGTDTQYF
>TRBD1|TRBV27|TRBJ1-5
CASSPGTGNQPQHF
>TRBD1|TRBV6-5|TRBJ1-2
CASSYKTGGGYTF
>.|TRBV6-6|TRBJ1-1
CASSYLRAGATEAFF
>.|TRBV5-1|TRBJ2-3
CASSLGNSHSADTQYF
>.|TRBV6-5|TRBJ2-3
CAGQGIGTDTQYF
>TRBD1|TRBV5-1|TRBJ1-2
CASSSRDRDFGYTF
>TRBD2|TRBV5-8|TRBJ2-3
CASSFLIAGGTDTQYF
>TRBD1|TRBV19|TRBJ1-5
CASKKGTGVTRDQPQHF
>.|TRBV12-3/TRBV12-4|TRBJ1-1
CASSLDPGTEAFF
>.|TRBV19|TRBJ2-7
CASSIAGGDEQYF
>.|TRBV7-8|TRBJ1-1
CASSLDAASLPFF
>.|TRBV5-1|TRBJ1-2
CASSLDRSYAGLYGYTF
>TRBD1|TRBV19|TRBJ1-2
CASSDRGYGYTF
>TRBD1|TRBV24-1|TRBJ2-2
CATSPIGTDYTGELFF
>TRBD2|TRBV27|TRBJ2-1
CASSSPRTSGTYNEQFF
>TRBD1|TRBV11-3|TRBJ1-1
CASSLGQSGTEAFF
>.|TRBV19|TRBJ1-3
CASSYQGLISSSGNTIYF
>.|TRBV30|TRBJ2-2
CAWSVRAGELFF
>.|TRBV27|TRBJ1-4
CASSSSRNEKLFF
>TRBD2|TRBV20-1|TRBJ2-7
CSASKLAVYEQYF
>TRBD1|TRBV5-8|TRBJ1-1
CASTGDRGSEAFF
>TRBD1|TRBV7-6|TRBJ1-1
CASTPRGLGTEAFF
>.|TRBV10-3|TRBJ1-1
CAISEGRVTEAFF
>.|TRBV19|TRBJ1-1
CASSVDPAGYAEAFF
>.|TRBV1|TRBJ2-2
CTSSRTGPKRTNTGELFF
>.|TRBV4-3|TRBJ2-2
CASSQDTAGELFF
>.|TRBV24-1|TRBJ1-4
CATSDTGSTNEKLFF
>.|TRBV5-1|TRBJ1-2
CASSGQGVGYTF
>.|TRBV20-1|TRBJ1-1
CSAAEDTEAFF
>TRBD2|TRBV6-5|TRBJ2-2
CASRGTSGATGELFF
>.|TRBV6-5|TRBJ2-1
CASSKGSYNEQFF
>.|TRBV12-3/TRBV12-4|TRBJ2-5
CASRKGGLTQYF
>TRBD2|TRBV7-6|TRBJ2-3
CASSPRLAGGSDTQYF
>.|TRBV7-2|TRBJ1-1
CASSKSSIGPEAFF
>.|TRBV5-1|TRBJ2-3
CASTLRGYTDTQYF
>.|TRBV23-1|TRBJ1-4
CACTEGTPYEKLFF
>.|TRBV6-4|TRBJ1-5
CASSDSLGNQPQHF
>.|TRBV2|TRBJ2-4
CASSAGQILAKNIQYF
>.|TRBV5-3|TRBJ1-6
CARSACGGEYSPLHF
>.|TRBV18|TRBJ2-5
CASSPRGEETQYF
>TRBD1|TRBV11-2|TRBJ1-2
CASTPRGDRFNYGYTF